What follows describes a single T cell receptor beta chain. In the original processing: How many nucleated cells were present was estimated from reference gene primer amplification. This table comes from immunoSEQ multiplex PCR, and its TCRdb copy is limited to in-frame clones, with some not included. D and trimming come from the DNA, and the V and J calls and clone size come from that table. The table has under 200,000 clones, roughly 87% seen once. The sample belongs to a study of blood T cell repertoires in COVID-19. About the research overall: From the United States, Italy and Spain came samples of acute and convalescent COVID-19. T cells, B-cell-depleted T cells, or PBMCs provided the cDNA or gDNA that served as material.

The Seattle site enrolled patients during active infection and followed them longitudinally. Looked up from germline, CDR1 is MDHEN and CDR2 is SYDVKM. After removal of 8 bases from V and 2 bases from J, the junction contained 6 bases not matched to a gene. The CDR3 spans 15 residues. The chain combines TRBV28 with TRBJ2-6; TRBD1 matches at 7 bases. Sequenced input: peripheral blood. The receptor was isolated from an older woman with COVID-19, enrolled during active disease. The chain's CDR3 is CASQDRVTGANVLTF. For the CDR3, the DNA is TGTGCCAGCCAAGACAGGGTAACTGGGGCCAACGTCCTGACTTTC.